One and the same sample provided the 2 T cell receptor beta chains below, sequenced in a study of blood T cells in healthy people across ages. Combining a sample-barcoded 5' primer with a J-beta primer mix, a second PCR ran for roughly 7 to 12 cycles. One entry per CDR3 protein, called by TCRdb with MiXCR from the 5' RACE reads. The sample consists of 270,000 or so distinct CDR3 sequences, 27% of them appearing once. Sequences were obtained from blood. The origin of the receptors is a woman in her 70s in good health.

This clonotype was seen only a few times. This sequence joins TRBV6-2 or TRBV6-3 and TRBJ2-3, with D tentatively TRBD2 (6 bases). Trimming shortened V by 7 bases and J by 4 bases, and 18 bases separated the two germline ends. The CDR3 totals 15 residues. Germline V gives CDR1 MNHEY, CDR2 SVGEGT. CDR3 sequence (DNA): TGTGCCAGCATCGACCGACTAACGGGGGCAGATACGCAGTATTTT. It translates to CASIDRLTGADTQYF.

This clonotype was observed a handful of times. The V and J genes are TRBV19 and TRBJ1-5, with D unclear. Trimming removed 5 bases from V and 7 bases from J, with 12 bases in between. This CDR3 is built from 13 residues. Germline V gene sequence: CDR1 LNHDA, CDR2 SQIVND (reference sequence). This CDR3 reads CASSLPGLQPQHF. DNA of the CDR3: TGTGCCAGTAGTCTTCCCGGGTTGCAGCCCCAGCATTTT. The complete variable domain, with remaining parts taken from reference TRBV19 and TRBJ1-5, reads DGGITQSPKYLFRKEGQNVTLSCEQNLNHDAMYWYRQDPGQGLRLIYYSQIVNDFQKGDIAEGYSVSREKKESFPLTVTSAQKNPTAFYLCASSLPGLQPQHFGDGTRLSIL.